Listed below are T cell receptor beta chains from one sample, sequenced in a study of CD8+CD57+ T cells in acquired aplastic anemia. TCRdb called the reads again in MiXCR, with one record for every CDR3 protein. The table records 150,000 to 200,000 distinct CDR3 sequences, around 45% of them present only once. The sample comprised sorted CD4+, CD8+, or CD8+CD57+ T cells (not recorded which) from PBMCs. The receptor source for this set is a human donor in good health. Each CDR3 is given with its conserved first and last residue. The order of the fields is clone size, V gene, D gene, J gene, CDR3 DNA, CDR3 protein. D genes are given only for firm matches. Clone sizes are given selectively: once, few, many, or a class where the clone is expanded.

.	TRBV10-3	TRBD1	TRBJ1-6	TGTGCCATCAGGGACAGGGAAGGCTCACCCCTCCACTTT	CAIRDREGSPLHF
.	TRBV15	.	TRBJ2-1	TGTGCCACCAGCTTGTCCAGATTAGGACTACTAAGAGAGCAGTTCTTC	CATSLSRLGLLREQFF
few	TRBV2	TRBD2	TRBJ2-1	TGTGCCAGCAGTCTACATACTAGCGGGGGGCTCAATGAGCAGTTCTTC	CASSLHTSGGLNEQFF
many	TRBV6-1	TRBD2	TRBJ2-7	TGTGCCAGCAGCCCCGGGACTAGCGGCTACGAGCAGTGCTTC	CASSPGTSGYEQCF
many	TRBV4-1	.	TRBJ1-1	TGCGCCAGCAGACCAAGGTACAGGCGGGAGTTGAACACTGAAGCTTTCTTT	CASRPRYRRELNTEAFF
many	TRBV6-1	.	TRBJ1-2	TGTGCCAGCAGACTGAGATCCGGGACAATCGGTGGCTACACCTTC	CASRLRSGTIGGYTF
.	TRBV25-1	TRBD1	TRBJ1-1	TGTGCCAGCAGTGAATCGCCAGGGCCGGCGGACAGGGGAAGGGACACTGAAGCTTTCTTT	CASSESPGPADRGRDTEAFF
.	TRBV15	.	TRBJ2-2	TGTGCCACCAGCAGACTAAGGGGGACCGGGGAGCTGTTTTTT	CATSRLRGTGELFF
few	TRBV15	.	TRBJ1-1	TGTGCCACCAGCAGAGGGATCGGGGGGGAGAACACTGAAGCTTTCTTT	CATSRGIGGENTEAFF
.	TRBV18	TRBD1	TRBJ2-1	TGTGCCAGCTCAAACAGGGGGGACCCCTCCTACAATGAGCAGTTCTTC	CASSNRGDPSYNEQFF